The 27 T cell receptor beta chains presented below share a single source sample, sequenced in a study of identical twins. TCRdb reprocessed the 5' RACE reads with MiXCR, giving one entry per CDR3 protein. This sample has 500,000 or so distinct CDR3 sequences; about 13% occur once, and the top ten carry 0.95% to 1%. These data also formed part of another study, on yellow fever vaccine responses in identical twins.

Sequencing used CD4+ T cells sorted from blood. These receptors came from a woman between 18 and 30 years old in good health.

At least ten counts were recorded for this clonotype. This chain links TRBV4-2 with TRBJ2-1; no firm D call. The ends were cut back, 1 base at V and 7 bases at J, with 5 bases in the middle. The germline gives CDR1 LGHNA, CDR2 YNFKEQ. The length of the CDR3 is 12 residues. The CDR3 DNA sequence: TGTGCCAGCAGCCAAGGTTTAAATGAGCAGTTCTTC. Amino acid sequence: CASSQGLNEQFF.

This clonotype was recorded a few times. The chain is built from TRBV5-6 and TRBJ2-2; 13 nucleotides agree with TRBD2. The CDR3 extends over 20 amino acids. Looked up from germline, CDR1 is SGHDT and CDR2 is YYEEEE. V lost 3 bases, J lost 2 bases, and 13 bases stayed unmatched. CDR3 in amino acids: CASSWVLTGLAGANTGELFF. In DNA, the CDR3 is TGTGCCAGCAGCTGGGTTCTGACAGGACTAGCGGGAGCAAACACCGGGGAGCTGTTTTTT.

This clonotype was observed many times. This rearrangement joins TRBV9 to TRBJ2-1, with D possibly TRBD2 on 7 matching bases. This CDR3 contains 15 residues. The V gene's germline CDR1 is SGDLS and CDR2 YYNGEE. V was cut by 0 bases and J by 2 bases, with 9 bases left in between. The CDR3 coding sequence is TGTGCCAGCAGCGTAGGGGGGGGCACCTACAATGAGCAGTTCTTC. Amino acids: CASSVGGGTYNEQFF.

This rearrangement joins TRBV6-2 or TRBV6-3 to TRBJ2-1; 8 bases align to TRBD2. The CDR3 totals 16 residues. After removal of 0 bases from V and 4 bases from J, the junction contained 5 bases not matched to a gene. The germline gives CDR1 MNHEY, CDR2 SVGEGT. The CDR3 DNA sequence: TGTGCCAGCAGTTACTCATTAGCGGGGATGTACAATGAGCAGTTCTTC. Translation: CASSYSLAGMYNEQFF.

This chain joins TRBV11-2 and TRBJ2-1, with D possibly TRBD1 on 6 matching bases. Trimming shortened V by 5 bases and J by 3 bases, and 14 bases separated the two germline ends. The germline CDR1 and CDR2 sequences are SGHAT and FQNNGV. The CDR3 runs 15 residues. CDR3 residues: CASSDQGHFYNEQFF. CDR3 coding DNA: TGTGCCAGCAGCGACCAGGGACACTTCTACAATGAGCAGTTCTTC.

As regards this clonotype: An end of the junction does not agree with germline; a read error may underlie this. J is TRBJ1-2 and V is TRBV19; possibly TRBD1 for D (5 bases). CDR1 is LNHDA and CDR2 is SQIVND in the germline V gene (reference sequence). The CDR3 consists of 13 residues. CDR3 DNA sequence: TGTGCAAGTATGACCGGGACCTTCGACGGCTACACCTTC. Translation: CASMTGTFDGYTF.

The chain links TRBV15 to TRBJ2-2; 8 bases align to TRBD1. The CDR3 runs 13 residues. Per the germline V gene, CDR1 is LNHNV and CDR2 is YYDKDF (reference sequence). After removal of 9 bases from V and 3 bases from J, the junction contained 3 bases not matched to a gene. The CDR3 here is CATRQGHTGELFF. CDR3 sequence (DNA): TGTGCCACTAGACAGGGGCACACCGGGGAGCTGTTTTTT.

The table lists this clonotype with a few counts. The chain joins TRBV2 to TRBJ2-1, with 12 positions matching TRBD2. The CDR3 totals 21 residues. Looked up from germline, CDR1 is SNHLY and CDR2 is FYNNEI. V shed 6 bases, J shed 0 bases, and the junction held 18 bases outside the gene matches. The CDR3 region is CASRIQGLRTSGIGSYNEQFF. CDR3 DNA sequence: TGTGCCAGCAGGATACAGGGGTTGAGGACTAGCGGGATAGGCTCCTACAATGAGCAGTTCTTC.

This clonotype was observed a few times. The CDR3 DNA sequence: TGTGCCAGCAGGAAGGGGGCTAGCGGGAACAATGAGCAGTTCTTC. Translating gives CASRKGASGNNEQFF. The J gene is TRBJ2-1, the V gene TRBV6-1; 9 bases line up with TRBD2. Germline-derived CDR1 and CDR2 are MNHNS and SASEGT. The length of the CDR3 is 15 residues. V was pared by 6 bases and J by 5 bases, with 8 bases of the junction left unmatched.

This clonotype has at least ten counts. The rearrangement uses TRBV5-1 and TRBJ2-7; possibly TRBD1 or TRBD2 for D (5 bases each). The CDR3 runs to 14 residues. CDR1 SGHRS and CDR2 YFSETQ come from the germline V gene. Between the trimmed V and J ends, which lost 4 bases and 3 bases, there was a span of 14 bases. CDR3 nucleotides: TGCGCCAGCAGCCCCGCCGGGACGATCTACGAGCAGTACTTC. Amino acids: CASSPAGTIYEQYF.

The genes are TRBV5-1 and TRBJ2-7; 11 nucleotides align to TRBD2. Germline V lookup: CDR1 SGHRS, CDR2 YFSETQ. CDR3 length equals 18 residues. The junction had 9 bases not matched to a gene; V was cut back by 0 bases and J by 1 base. The CDR3 protein is CASSLDLRGTSGSYEQYF. The CDR3 coding sequence is TGCGCCAGCAGCTTGGATCTTCGTGGGACTAGCGGATCCTACGAGCAGTACTTC.

CDR3 amino acids: CASKQGNSGANVLTF. Here the CDR3 DNA reads TGTGCCAGCAAACAGGGTAACTCTGGGGCCAACGTCCTGACTTTC. V gene TRBV12-3 or TRBV12-4 combines with J gene TRBJ2-6, with D tentatively TRBD1 (6 bases). The CDR3 has 15 amino acids. Trimming shortened V by 7 bases and J by 0 bases, and 10 bases separated the two germline ends.

This clonotype was counted a few times. The genes are TRBV7-3 and TRBJ2-1, with TRBD2 identical over 12 bases. The ends lost 1 base at V and 5 bases at J; junction bases unmatched: 12. CDR3 length: 19 residues. Germline lookup yields CDR1 SGHTA and CDR2 FQGTGA. The CDR3 sequence is CASSLRVSTSGGPDNEQFF. Written as DNA, the CDR3 is TGTGCCAGCAGCTTAAGAGTCTCGACTAGCGGGGGCCCAGACAATGAGCAGTTCTTC. The full variable domain, completed using reference TRBV7-3 and TRBJ2-1, is GAGVSQTPSNKVTEKGKYVELRCDPISGHTALYWYRQSLGQGPEFLIYFQGTGAADDSGLPNDRFFAVRPEGSVSTLKIQRTERGDSAVYLCASSLRVSTSGGPDNEQFFGPGTRLTVL.

The table lists this clonotype with a few counts. The chain recombines TRBV10-1 with TRBJ2-3; D is unclear. Germline V CDR1 and CDR2: WNHNN, SYGVQD (reference sequence). CDR3 length equals 13 residues. V gave up 2 bases and J gave up 4 bases, with 7 bases separating them. CDR3 loop: CASSEAGSDTQYF. Here the CDR3 DNA reads TGCGCCAGCAGTGAGGCAGGCTCAGATACGCAGTATTTT.

This clonotype has ten or more counts. The chain is built from TRBV7-8 and TRBJ2-3; 9 bases are shared with TRBD1. In germline, CDR1 is SGHVS, CDR2 FQNEAQ. V gave up 5 bases and J gave up 8 bases; unmatched junction bases: 11. This CDR3 spans 15 amino acids. The CDR3 DNA reads as TGTGCCAGCAGCCCCCCAGGGACAGGGACATCTACGCAGTATTTT. This encodes CASSPPGTGTSTQYF.

V usage is TRBV5-1 and J usage is TRBJ2-1; the D gene is possibly TRBD2 (5 bases). V lost 6 bases and J lost 7, with 17 bases in between. Looked up from germline, CDR1 is SGHRS and CDR2 is YFSETQ. CDR3 length: 14 residues. The CDR3 DNA reads TGCGCCAGCAACCCCCCGGGGTTTTCTAATGAGCAGTTCTTC. Amino acid sequence: CASNPPGFSNEQFF.

The CDR3 sequence is CASSLQAEETQYF. Here the CDR3 DNA reads TGTGCCAGCAGTTTACAGGCGGAAGAGACCCAGTACTTC. The rearrangement uses TRBV28 and TRBJ2-5; no firm D call. The germline CDR1 and CDR2 sequences are MDHEN and SYDVKM. V shed 2 bases and J shed 3 bases, with 7 bases lying between them. This CDR3 is 13 amino acids long.

The V gene is TRBV11-3, the J gene TRBJ2-1, with D perhaps TRBD2 (6 bases). The CDR3 is 17 residues long. Trimming cost V 3 bases and J 5 bases, with 20 bases left between them. Germline CDR1 SGHNT, CDR2 YENEEA. DNA for the CDR3: TGTGCCAGCAGCTTGGTGTCCGGGCTAGCGCAAAACAATGAGCAGTTCTTC. Protein sequence: CASSLVSGLAQNNEQFF.

The rearrangement joins TRBV29-1 to TRBJ2-7; unclear D gene. The CDR3 has 15 amino acids. The V end lost 7 bases, the J end lost 0 bases, and 19 bases lay between the germline ends. From germline, CDR1 is SQVTM and CDR2 ANQGSEA. CDR3 region: CSAALGMGSSYEQYF. The CDR3 DNA follows: TGCAGCGCTGCCTTAGGGATGGGTAGCTCCTACGAGCAGTACTTC.

The table lists this clonotype with many counts. The V gene is TRBV6-4, the J gene TRBJ1-1, with D unclear. Trimming left V 3 bases short and J 0 bases short, with 5 bases between. CDR3 length equals 13 residues. Germline values: CDR1 MRHNA, CDR2 SNTAGT. The DNA of the CDR3 is TGTGCCAGCAGTGAGCAGCTGAACACTGAAGCTTTCTTT. This translates into CASSEQLNTEAFF.

This clonotype occurred a few times. This chain uses TRBV7-6 with TRBJ2-5; D possibly corresponds to TRBD1 (6 bases). Per germline, CDR1 SGHVS and CDR2 FNYEAQ. This CDR3 contains 16 residues. Trimming removed 5 bases at V and 0 bases at J, with 16 bases between. This CDR3 reads CASSILGQSYQETQYF. The CDR3 coding sequence is TGTGCCAGCAGCATTCTAGGACAGTCGTACCAAGAGACCCAGTACTTC. The whole variable domain, remainder taken from reference TRBV7-6 and TRBJ2-5, is GAGVSQSPRYKVTKRGQDVALRCDPISGHVSLYWYRQALGQGPEFLTYFNYEAQQDKSGLPNDRFSAERPEGSISTLTIQRTEQRDSAMYRCASSILGQSYQETQYFGPGTRLLVL.

The CDR3 region is CSARKGGQPQHF. CDR3 coding DNA: TGCAGTGCTCGAAAGGGGGGCCAGCCCCAGCATTTT. This sequence joins TRBV20-1 and TRBJ1-5; tentatively, D is TRBD1 (6 bases). Germline lookup yields CDR1 DFQATT and CDR2 SNEGSKA (reference sequence). The V and J ends lost 5 bases and 7 bases respectively, with 12 bases between them. This CDR3 region has 12 residues.

This clonotype showed up many times. The rearrangement uses TRBV10-3 and TRBJ1-6; TRBD1 aligns across 11 bases. Germline loops: CDR1 ENHRY, CDR2 SYGVKD. The J segment lost 7 bases and the V segment lost 2 bases, leaving 7 bases of the junction unmatched. The length of the CDR3 is 17 residues. CDR3 region: CAISETGTGGFNSPLHF. In DNA, the CDR3 is TGTGCCATCAGTGAGACCGGGACAGGGGGTTTCAATTCACCCCTCCACTTT.

In this sample, this clonotype turned up many times. The V and J genes are TRBV7-9 and TRBJ2-7; D might be TRBD1 or TRBD2, each matching 5 bases. CDR1 is SEHNR, CDR2 FQNEAQ, per germline (reference sequence). The CDR3 sequence is 13 residues long. Trimming removed 5 bases from V and 11 bases from J, with 19 bases in between. The CDR3 sequence is CASSPGVSGSKYF. Written as DNA, the CDR3 is TGTGCCAGCAGCCCAGGAGTCTCAGGGAGTAAGTACTTC.

This clonotype was detected many times. The DNA of the CDR3 is TGTGCCAGCACCTTAGGACGAAGCTCCTACAATGAGCAGTTCTTC. Its translation: CASTLGRSSYNEQFF. This rearrangement joins TRBV6-1 to TRBJ2-1, with D uncertain. Germline lookup yields CDR1 MNHNS and CDR2 SASEGT. The CDR3 sequence is 15 residues long. Trimming removed 7 bases from V and 0 bases from J, with 13 bases in between.

There are many counts of this clonotype. V usage is TRBV29-1 and J usage is TRBJ2-1; 9 bases match TRBD2. Germline V gives CDR1 SQVTM, CDR2 ANQGSEA. This CDR3 has 16 amino acids. Trimming took 3 bases from V and 3 from J; bases not matched to a gene: 9. CDR3 region: CSVEFTGTSYYNEQFF. Written as DNA, the CDR3 is TGCAGCGTTGAGTTCACCGGGACTAGCTACTACAATGAGCAGTTCTTC.

This clonotype has a handful of counts. The chain links TRBV20-1 to TRBJ2-7; D unclear. Trimming removed 5 bases at V and 2 bases at J, with 13 bases between. The CDR3 is 13 residues long. CDR1 and CDR2 (germline): DFQATT, SNEGSKA (reference sequence). CDR3 loop: CSAAQALAYEQYF. The CDR3 coding sequence is TGCAGTGCTGCCCAGGCGCTAGCCTACGAGCAGTACTTC.